This record covers a single T cell receptor beta chain. Its antigen is undetermined. The record originates from a study of shared clonotypes between healthy human individuals. Study results and limitations: Rarefaction exposed incomplete sorted-subset sequencing despite large depth. Naive subsets typically showed greater estimated richness than memory subsets.

The V and J ends lost 5 bases and 6 bases respectively, with 7 bases between them. CDR3 size: 12 residues. Germline CDR1 and CDR2: LNHDA and SQIVND (reference sequence). Assay execution took place at the deep level. An approximately 210 ng quantity of DNA, roughly 30,000 T cell genomes, went into the sorted-subset replicate PCRs. The repertoire was sequenced with immunoSEQ multiplex PCR; TCRdb's copy has only in-frame clones and lacks some. The table records 90,000 to 120,000 clones, less than 80% of them present only once. The TCR sequence derives from a woman in her 30s in good health. The chain joins TRBV19 to TRBJ2-2, with no clear D. The sequencing input was memory CD8+ T cells sorted from blood. Subset of the sample: CD45RO+ cells pooled with CCR7-negative TemRA cells. As DNA, the CDR3 is TGTGCCAGTAGTGCTCGGCCCGGGGAGCTGTTTTTT. This gives the protein CASSARPGELFF.